What follows are 14 T cell receptor beta chains derived from one specimen sequenced in a study of CD8 T cells in Susac syndrome (dated by TCRdb to between 2018 and 2021). Library preparation employed the immunoSEQ multiplex PCR assay. RNA was extracted using the RNeasy kit, and roughly 0.45 to 1 ug of the RNA was reverse transcribed with random hexamers. TCRdb reprocessing: public reads trimmed at Q25 with fastp, clones called with MiXCR, in-frame beta chains kept. Rows are combined by CDR3 protein, so each entry shows the most common genes and DNA. This sample is represented by around 200,000 distinct CDR3 sequences; 90% to 97% of them were singletons. Approximately 0.09% of the sample belongs to the ten largest clones. The specimen sequenced was CD4+ T cells from PBMCs. These receptors were collected from a human donor with multiple sclerosis.

The chain uses TRBV29-1 and TRBJ1-1, with D perhaps matching TRBD1 (5 bases). From germline, CDR1 is SQVTM and CDR2 ANQGSEA. The CDR3 loop spans 12 amino acids. The ends were cut back, 5 bases at V and 4 bases at J, with 11 bases in the middle. CDR3 residues: CSVMDTITEAFF. DNA of the CDR3: TGCAGCGTTATGGACACGATCACTGAAGCTTTCTTT.

The chain carries TRBV30 and TRBJ1-5; D perhaps matches TRBD1 (6 bases). The length of the CDR3 is 14 residues. The germline CDR1 and CDR2 sequences are GTSNPN and SVGIG (reference sequence). V was shortened by 0 bases and J by 4 bases, with 10 bases between the two germline ends. CDR3 DNA: TGTGCCTGGAGTGTGGGGACATGGAATCAGCCCCAGCATTTT. It translates to CAWSVGTWNQPQHF.

The gene calls are TRBV29-1 and TRBJ1-4; D possibly corresponds to TRBD1 (5 bases). Germline V CDR1 and CDR2: SQVTM, ANQGSEA. V was pared by 5 bases and J by 8 bases, with 15 bases between. CDR3 size: 13 residues. The CDR3 sequence is CSVLVQGGEKLFF. In DNA, the CDR3 is TGCAGCGTTTTGGTCCAGGGTGGAGAAAAACTGTTTTTT.

This chain uses TRBV20-1 with TRBJ1-2; D possibly corresponds to TRBD1 (5 bases). This CDR3 is built from 14 residues. Trimming stripped 6 bases from V and 9 bases from J, with 23 bases between. Germline-derived CDR1 and CDR2 are DFQATT and SNEGSKA (reference sequence). The DNA for the CDR3 is TGCAGTGCCTTAATTGCGGGAGGGGCGCCGAGCTACACCTTC. It encodes CSALIAGGAPSYTF.

The chain couples TRBV25-1 to TRBJ1-6; a possible D gene is TRBD1 (5 bases). CDR1 is MGHDK and CDR2 is SYGVNS in the germline V gene. Trimming left V 7 bases short and J 4 bases short, with 11 bases between. The CDR3 is made up of 14 amino acids. CDR3 sequence (DNA): TGTGCCAGCACCGGAACAGGTTATAATTCACCCCTCCACTTT. It encodes CASTGTGYNSPLHF.

The rearrangement uses TRBV3-1 and TRBJ1-5; D is ambiguous. Germline V CDR1 and CDR2: LGHDT, YNNKEL (reference sequence). This CDR3 region has 16 residues. Trimming took 1 base from V and 1 from J, leaving 11 bases between them. The CDR3: CASSQGLGRSNQPQHF. The CDR3 DNA sequence: TGTGCCAGCAGCCAAGGGTTGGGCCGCAGCAATCAGCCCCAGCATTTT.

V and J are TRBV27 and TRBJ2-2; D remains unclear. This CDR3 region has 12 residues. V was clipped by 6 bases and J by 8 bases, with 10 bases between them. Per the germline V gene, CDR1 is MNHEY and CDR2 is SMNVEV (reference sequence). In nucleotides, the CDR3 is TGTGCCAGCAGCCCCGCTATTGGGGAGCTGTTTTTT. It codes for CASSPAIGELFF.

This rearrangement joins TRBV4-2 to TRBJ1-1, with D unresolved. Trimming shortened V by 0 bases and J by 4 bases, and 12 bases separated the two germline ends. The CDR3 covers 15 residues. The germline CDR1 and CDR2 sequences are LGHNA and YNFKEQ. The CDR3: CASSQDSAGGTEAFF. In nucleotides, the CDR3 is TGTGCCAGCAGCCAAGATAGCGCAGGTGGCACTGAAGCTTTCTTT.

This chain links TRBV12-3 or TRBV12-4 with TRBJ2-3, with 7 bases aligning to TRBD2. Losses at the gene ends were 6 bases for V and 2 bases for J; bases not matched to a gene: 5. The CDR3 sequence is 14 residues long. CDR3 nucleotides: TGTGCCAGCAGAACCGGGACTACCACAGATACGCAGTATTTT. Amino acid sequence: CASRTGTTTDTQYF.

This chain links TRBV20-1 with TRBJ1-6, with 11 bases fitting TRBD1. CDR1 and CDR2 (germline): DFQATT, SNEGSKA (reference sequence). The CDR3 is 14 amino acids. V lost 5 bases and J lost 10; bases outside the gene matches: 7. The CDR3 loop is CSAPSGTGGSPLHF. CDR3 DNA sequence: TGCAGTGCTCCATCTGGGACAGGGGGGTCACCCCTCCACTTT.

The V and J genes are TRBV12-3 or TRBV12-4 and TRBJ1-2; D unresolved. The length of the CDR3 is 14 residues. The V end lost 2 bases, the J end lost 4 bases, and 11 bases lay between the germline ends. The CDR3 DNA follows: TGTGCCAGCAGTTTAAGGGTAGCCTCCTATGGCTACACCTTC. It codes for CASSLRVASYGYTF.

V usage is TRBV16 and J usage is TRBJ1-6; D uncertain. The CDR3 has 13 amino acids. Per the germline V gene, CDR1 is KGHSY and CDR2 is FQNENV. Trimming took 5 bases from V and 8 from J, leaving 10 bases between them. CDR3 in amino acids: CASSKDTDSPLHF. CDR3 nucleotides: TGTGCCAGCAGCAAGGATACGGATTCACCCCTCCACTTT.

This clonotype was counted a few times. The chain recombines TRBV20-1 with TRBJ1-1, with D possibly being TRBD1 (5 bases). V gave up 6 bases and J gave up 0 bases, with 11 bases separating them. The CDR3 runs 13 residues. Germline lookup yields CDR1 DFQATT and CDR2 SNEGSKA (reference sequence). CDR3 sequence: CSARDSVNTEAFF. The CDR3 DNA follows: TGCAGTGCCCGGGACTCCGTGAACACTGAAGCTTTCTTT.

The rearrangement joins TRBV15 to TRBJ2-7; no definite D call. Germline V gene sequence: CDR1 LNHNV, CDR2 YYDKDF (reference sequence). Trimming pared 4 bases from V and 3 bases from J, leaving 10 bases between. The CDR3 length is 13 residues. The CDR3 here is CATSKQNYYEQYF. CDR3 DNA sequence: TGTGCCACCAGCAAGCAGAACTACTACGAGCAGTACTTC.